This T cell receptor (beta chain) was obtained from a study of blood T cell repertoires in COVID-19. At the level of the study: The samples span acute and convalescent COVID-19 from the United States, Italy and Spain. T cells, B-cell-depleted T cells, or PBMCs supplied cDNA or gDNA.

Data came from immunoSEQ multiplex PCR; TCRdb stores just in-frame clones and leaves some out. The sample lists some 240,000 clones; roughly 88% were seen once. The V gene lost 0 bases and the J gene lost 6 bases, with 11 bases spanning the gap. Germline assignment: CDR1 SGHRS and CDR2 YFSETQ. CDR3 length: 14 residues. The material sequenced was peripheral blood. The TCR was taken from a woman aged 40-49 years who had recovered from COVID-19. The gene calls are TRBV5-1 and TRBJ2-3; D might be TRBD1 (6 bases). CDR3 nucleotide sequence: TGCGCCAGCAGCTTGGGGGGCCAGGGGGATACGCAGTATTTT. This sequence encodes CASSLGGQGDTQYF.